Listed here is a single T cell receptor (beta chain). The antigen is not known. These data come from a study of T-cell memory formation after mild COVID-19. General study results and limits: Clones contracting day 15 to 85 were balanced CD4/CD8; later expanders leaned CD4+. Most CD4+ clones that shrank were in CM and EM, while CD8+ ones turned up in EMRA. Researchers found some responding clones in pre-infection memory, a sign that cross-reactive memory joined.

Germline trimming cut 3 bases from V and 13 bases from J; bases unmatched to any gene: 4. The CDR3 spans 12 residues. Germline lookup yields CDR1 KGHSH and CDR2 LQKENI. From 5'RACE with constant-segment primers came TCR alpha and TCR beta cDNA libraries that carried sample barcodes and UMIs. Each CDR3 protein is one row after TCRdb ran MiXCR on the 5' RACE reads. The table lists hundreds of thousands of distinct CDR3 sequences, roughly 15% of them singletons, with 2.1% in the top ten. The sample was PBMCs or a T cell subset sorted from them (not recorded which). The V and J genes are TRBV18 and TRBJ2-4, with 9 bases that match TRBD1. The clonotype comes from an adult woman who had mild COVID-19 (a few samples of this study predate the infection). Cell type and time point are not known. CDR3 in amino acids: CASSPGGQGQYF. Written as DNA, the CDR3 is TGTGCCAGCTCACCGGGGGGACAGGGCCAGTACTTC. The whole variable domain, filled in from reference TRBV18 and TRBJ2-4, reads NAGVMQNPRHLVRRRGQEARLRCSPMKGHSHVYWYRQLPEEGLKFMVYLQKENIIDESGMPKERFSAEFPKEGPSILRIQQVVRGDSAAYFCASSPGGQGQYFGAGTRLSVL.